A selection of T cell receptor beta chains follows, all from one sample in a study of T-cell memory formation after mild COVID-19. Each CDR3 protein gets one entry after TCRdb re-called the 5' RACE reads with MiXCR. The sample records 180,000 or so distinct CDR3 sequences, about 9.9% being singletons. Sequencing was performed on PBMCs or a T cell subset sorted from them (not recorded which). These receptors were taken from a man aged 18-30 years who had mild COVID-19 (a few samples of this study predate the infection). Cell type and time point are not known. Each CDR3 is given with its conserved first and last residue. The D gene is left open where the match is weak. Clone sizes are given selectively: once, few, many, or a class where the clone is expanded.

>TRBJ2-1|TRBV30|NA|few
TGTGCCTGGTCTCAGGGGGGTCCTTACAATGAGCAGTTCTTC
CAWSQGGPYNEQFF
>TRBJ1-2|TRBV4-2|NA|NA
TGTGCCAGCAGCCAAGATCCCCAGGGAGGCGTCTATGGCTACACCTTC
CASSQDPQGGVYGYTF
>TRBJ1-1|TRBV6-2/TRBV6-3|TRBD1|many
TGTGCCAGCCGGACAGGGGACACTGAAGCTTTCTTT
CASRTGDTEAFF
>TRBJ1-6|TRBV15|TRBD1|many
TGTGCCACCAGCAGCCCGGACAGGGGTAATTCACCCCTCCACTTT
CATSSPDRGNSPLHF
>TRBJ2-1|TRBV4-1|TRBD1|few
TGCGCCAGCAGCCACCCGTCCCGGGACAGGGGGAATGAGCAGTTCTTC
CASSHPSRDRGNEQFF
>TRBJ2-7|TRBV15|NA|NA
TGTGCCACCAGCAGAGCCCGTAGGGTACCCGAGCAGTACTTC
CATSRARRVPEQYF
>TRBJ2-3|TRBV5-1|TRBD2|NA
TGCGCCAGTGGACTAGCGGGGGCAGATACGCAGTATTTT
CASGLAGADTQYF
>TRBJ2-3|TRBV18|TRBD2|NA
TGTGCCAGCTCACCCCTTGGCGGGGGGGGAACAGATACGCAGTATTTT
CASSPLGGGGTDTQYF
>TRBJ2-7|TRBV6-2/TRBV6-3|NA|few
TGTGCCAGCAGTTACGGGACAGGCGGGAGCTACGAGCAGTACTTC
CASSYGTGGSYEQYF
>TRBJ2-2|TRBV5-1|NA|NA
TGCGCCAGCTCGGGACAAATGGTAACCGGGGAGCTGTTTTTT
CASSGQMVTGELFF
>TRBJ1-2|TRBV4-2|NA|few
TGTGCCAGCAGCCATGGACAGCGAGATGGCTACACCTTC
CASSHGQRDGYTF
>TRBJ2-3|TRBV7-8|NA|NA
TGTGCCAGCAGCTCCGCCACTAGCTATACGCAGTATTTT
CASSSATSYTQYF
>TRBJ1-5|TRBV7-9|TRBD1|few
TGTGCCAGCAGCCCTCAGGGGACAGGTGGGCAGCCCCAGCATTTT
CASSPQGTGGQPQHF
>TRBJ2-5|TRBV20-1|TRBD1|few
TGCAGTGCTAGGGCCGGGACAGAAGAGACCCAGTACTTC
CSARAGTEETQYF
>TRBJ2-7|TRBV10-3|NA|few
TGTGCCATCAGCAGACGGACAGCCTCCACCTACGAGCAGTACTTC
CAISRRTASTYEQYF
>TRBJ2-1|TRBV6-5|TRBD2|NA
TGTGCCAGCAGTACTCTGACTAGCGGGGGGTCTAGTGAGCAGTTCTTC
CASSTLTSGGSSEQFF
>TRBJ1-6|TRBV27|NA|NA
TGTGCCAGCAGTTTTCGGGGGGCGGGGAATTCACCCCTCCACTTT
CASSFRGAGNSPLHF
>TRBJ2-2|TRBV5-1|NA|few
TGCGCCAGCAGCACAAGACTAGGTGGCGGGGAGCTGTTTTTT
CASSTRLGGGELFF
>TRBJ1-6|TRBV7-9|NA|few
TGTGCCAGCAGCTTCGGTCCCCCAGGCCCCCTCCACTTT
CASSFGPPGPLHF
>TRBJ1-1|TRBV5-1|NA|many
TGCGCCAGCAGCTTGGGAGGGGCACCGAACACTGAAGCTTTCTTT
CASSLGGAPNTEAFF
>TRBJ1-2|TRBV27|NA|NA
TGTGCCAGCAGTTTACGAACAGGGAATTCGGCTGGCTACACCTTC
CASSLRTGNSAGYTF
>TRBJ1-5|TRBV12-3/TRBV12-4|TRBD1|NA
TGTGCCAGCAGTCACGAGAACAGGGGCACCCAGCATTTT
CASSHENRGTQHF
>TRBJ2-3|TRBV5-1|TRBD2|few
TGCGCCAGCAGCTTCGGGGGGGCCTCAGGAGATACGCAGTATTTT
CASSFGGASGDTQYF
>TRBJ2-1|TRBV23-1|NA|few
TGCGCCAGCACCCCCTTACAAGCCGACAATGAGCAGTTCTTC
CASTPLQADNEQFF
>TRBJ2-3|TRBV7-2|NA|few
TGTGCCAGCAGCCAGGGGCCGGGGGGCCGGAGAGATACGCAGTATTTT
CASSQGPGGRRDTQYF
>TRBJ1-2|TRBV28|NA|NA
TGTGCCAGCCGACAGTACTATGGCTACACCTTC
CASRQYYGYTF
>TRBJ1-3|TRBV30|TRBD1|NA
TGTGCCTGGAGAGACAGGGGCTCTGGAAACACCATATATTTT
CAWRDRGSGNTIYF
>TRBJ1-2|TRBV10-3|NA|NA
TGTGCCATCTATACGGTTGGAGACCCCGGCTACACCTTC
CAIYTVGDPGYTF
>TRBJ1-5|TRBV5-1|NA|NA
TGCGCCAGCAGCCGGGACCCGGGCAAGCCCCAGCATTTT
CASSRDPGKPQHF
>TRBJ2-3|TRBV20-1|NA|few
TGCAGTGCCCGCTACCAGGGAGCAGATACGCAGTATTTT
CSARYQGADTQYF
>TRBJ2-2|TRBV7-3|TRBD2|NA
TGTGCCAGCAGCCCCCAACTAGCGGGTAACACCGGGGAGCTGTTTTTT
CASSPQLAGNTGELFF
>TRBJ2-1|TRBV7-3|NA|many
TGTGCCCCTGCGGGGGAGCAGTTCTTC
CAPAGEQFF
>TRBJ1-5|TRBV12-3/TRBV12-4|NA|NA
TGTGCCAGCAGTTCTGGCAATCAGCCCCAGCATTTT
CASSSGNQPQHF
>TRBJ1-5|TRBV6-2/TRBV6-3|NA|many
TGTGCCAGCGGTTACACGGCGTATCAGCCCCAGCATTTT
CASGYTAYQPQHF
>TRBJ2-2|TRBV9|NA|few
TGTGCCAGCAGCGCCTTCGCGTACACCGGGGAGCTGTTTTTT
CASSAFAYTGELFF
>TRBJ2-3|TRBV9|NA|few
TGTGCCAGCAGCGCGCCTTCCTCTGGGACTAGCACAGATACGCAGTATTTT
CASSAPSSGTSTDTQYF
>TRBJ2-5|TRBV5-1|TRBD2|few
TGCGCCAGCAGCCGCGGACTAGCGGGGGAAGAGACCCAGTACTTC
CASSRGLAGEETQYF